One and the same sample provided the 13 T cell receptor beta chains below, sequenced in a study of blood T cell repertoires in COVID-19. Generated by immunoSEQ multiplex PCR, the TCRdb table keeps only in-frame clones and is missing some. The sample records 350,000 to 400,000 clones, 70% to 90% being singletons. Sequences were obtained from peripheral blood. All receptors come from a woman aged 25 to 39 with COVID-19, enrolled during active disease.

CDR3 region: CASSQGQGSYEQYV. CDR3 coding DNA: TGTGCCAGCAGCCAAGGACAGGGATCCTACGAGCAGTACGTC. The V call is TRBV13, the J call TRBJ2-7; 8 bases align to TRBD1. The germline V gene has CDR1 PRHDT and CDR2 FYEKMQ (reference sequence). The CDR3 totals 14 residues. V lost 5 bases and J lost 1; bases outside the gene matches: 4.

The chain recombines TRBV11-2 with TRBJ1-1; perhaps TRBD1 as D (6 bases). The V and J ends lost 5 bases and 7 bases respectively, with 20 bases between them. The germline V gene encodes CDR1 SGHAT and CDR2 FQNNGV. This CDR3 region has 15 residues. As DNA, the CDR3 is TGTGCCAGCAGCAATCCGGTACAGGGCAACGATGAAGCTTTCTTT. Translating gives CASSNPVQGNDEAFF.

Note on this clone: The identical CDR3 is also encoded by other nucleotide sequences in the sample. The rearrangement links TRBV5-6 to TRBJ1-5, with a tentative D call TRBD1 (6 bases). The V gene lost 0 bases and the J gene lost 0 bases, with 7 bases spanning the gap. Germline V gene lookup returns CDR1 SGHDT and CDR2 YYEEEE. There are 15 residues in the CDR3. DNA of the CDR3: TGTGCCAGCAGCTTGGGGGGGCATAGCAATCAGCCCCAGCATTTT. It specifies CASSLGGHSNQPQHF.

The CDR3 loop is CASSLERGGYNEQFF. Here the CDR3 DNA reads TGTGCCAGCAGCTTGGAGCGGGGGGGTTACAATGAGCAGTTCTTC. The genes are TRBV11-2 and TRBJ2-1; TRBD2 agrees at 10 bases. The CDR3 consists of 15 residues. Germline assignment: CDR1 SGHAT and CDR2 FQNNGV. With V trimmed by 3 bases and J by 4 bases, 3 bases remained unmatched.

V and J are TRBV9 and TRBJ2-2; the D gene is possibly TRBD1 (6 bases). This CDR3 is built from 17 residues. Trimming took 0 bases from V and 1 from J, leaving 13 bases between them. Germline lookup yields CDR1 SGDLS and CDR2 YYNGEE. The CDR3 loop reads CASSVGAGQMNTGELFF. CDR3 bases: TGTGCCAGCAGCGTAGGGGCCGGACAGATGAACACCGGGGAGCTGTTTTTT.

This clone was detected only a few times. The chain has TRBV5-1 and TRBJ1-4, with TRBD1 as a possible D gene (5 bases). Looked up from germline, CDR1 is SGHRS and CDR2 is YFSETQ. The CDR3 spans 14 residues. Trimming removed 5 bases at V and 8 bases at J, with 16 bases between. The CDR3 DNA is TGCGCCAGCAGTCCTCAGGGCTTGTACGAAAAACTGTTTTTT. Protein product: CASSPQGLYEKLFF.

The chain employs TRBV6-5 and TRBJ2-3; TRBD2 is a possible D gene (5 bases). CDR3 size: 13 residues. Deletions cut 7 bases from V and 3 bases from J, with 11 bases between. Germline V gives CDR1 MNHEY, CDR2 SVGAGI. The CDR3, as DNA: TGTGCCAGCAAGAGGGAAGGGACAGATACGCAGTATTTT. It encodes CASKREGTDTQYF.

This clone appeared a single time. The V call is TRBV9, the J call TRBJ2-1; 11 positions match TRBD2. The CDR3 sequence is 15 residues long. The ends lost 4 bases at V and 9 bases at J; junction bases unmatched: 9. Looked up from germline, CDR1 is SGDLS and CDR2 is YYNGEE. CDR3 protein: CASSTGLAVHGEQFF. The DNA for the CDR3 is TGTGCCAGCAGCACGGGACTAGCGGTCCACGGTGAGCAGTTCTTC.

This chain links TRBV14 with TRBJ2-5; D might be TRBD1 (5 bases). The CDR3 sequence is 15 residues long. Germline V gene data show CDR1 as SGHDN and CDR2 as FVKESK. Trimming left V 0 bases short and J 1 base short, with 9 bases between. The CDR3 is CASSQDWGSQETQYF. CDR3 in DNA: TGTGCCAGCAGCCAAGATTGGGGCAGCCAAGAGACCCAGTACTTC. The full variable domain, with the rest looked up from reference TRBV14 and TRBJ2-5, is EAGVTQFPSHSVIEKGQTVTLRCDPISGHDNLYWYRRVMGKEIKFLLHFVKESKQDESGMPNNRFLAERTGGTYSTLKVQPAELEDSGVYFCASSQDWGSQETQYFGPGTRLLVL.

The chain carries TRBV12-3 or TRBV12-4 and TRBJ1-1; D not resolved. Trimming removed 3 bases from V and 1 base from J, with 6 bases in between. The CDR3 runs to 13 residues. Written as DNA, the CDR3 is TGTGCCAGCAGTTTTAGTCCGAACACTGAAGCTTTCTTT. Protein product: CASSFSPNTEAFF.

The chain combines TRBV7-8 with TRBJ2-7, with a possible D match to TRBD1 (5 bases). V dropped 1 base and J dropped 3 bases, with 19 bases sitting between them. Germline V gene data show CDR1 as SGHVS and CDR2 as FQNEAQ. The CDR3 is made up of 17 amino acids. The CDR3 coding sequence is TGTGCCAGCAGCTTAGACCCGGACAATACTTCCCTCTACGAGCAGTACGTC. This sequence encodes CASSLDPDNTSLYEQYV.

The chain has TRBV7-2 and TRBJ2-3, with D perhaps TRBD2 (5 bases). Trimming left V 5 bases short and J 11 bases short, with 14 bases between. The CDR3 runs 12 residues. Germline V gives CDR1 SGHTA, CDR2 FQGNSA. The CDR3 is CASSPPLEKQYF. CDR3 nucleotide sequence: TGTGCCAGCAGCCCGCCACTAGAAAAGCAGTATTTT.

This chain uses TRBV25-1 with TRBJ1-1; a possible D gene is TRBD1 (6 bases). Looked up from germline, CDR1 is MGHDK and CDR2 is SYGVNS. Trimming removed 6 bases at V and 0 bases at J, with 8 bases between. The CDR3 is 13 amino acids. The CDR3 DNA follows: TGTGCCAGCAGAAACAGGGTGAACACTGAAGCTTTCTTT. It codes for CASRNRVNTEAFF.